The 25 T cell receptor beta chains below were found in one sample sequenced in a study of breast tumors, draining lymph nodes, adjacent tissues. TCRdb re-derived calls from the multiplex PCR reads in MiXCR, one entry per CDR3 protein. The sample lists around 150,000 distinct CDR3 sequences, 30% to 35% occurring once. Breast cancer patients provided tissue from their axillary draining lymph nodes. Sequencing was carried out using axillary lymph node tissue. The receptors originated from a female donor with breast cancer. Some clones in this sample may be carry-over from other donors' samples.

This clonotype showed up many times. The J gene is TRBJ1-2, the V gene TRBV29-1, with D perhaps TRBD1 (5 bases). CDR3 length: 12 amino acids. V was pared by 3 bases and J by 6 bases, with 11 bases between. Germline V gene lookup returns CDR1 SQVTM and CDR2 ANQGSEA. In DNA form, the CDR3 reads TGCAGCGTTGAGGTAGGGGCGGATGGCTACACCTTC. It yields the protein CSVEVGADGYTF. Full variable domain (outside the CDR3, taken from reference TRBV29-1 and TRBJ1-2): SAVISQKPSRDICQRGTSLTIQCQVDSQVTMMFWYRQQPGQSLTLIATANQGSEATYESGFVIDKFPISRPNLTFSTLTVSNMSPEDSSIYLCSVEVGADGYTFGSGTRLTVV.

The table lists this clonotype with many counts. The chain uses TRBV11-2 and TRBJ2-1; D is uncertain. This CDR3 is 13 amino acids long. Per germline, CDR1 SGHAT and CDR2 FQNNGV. V lost 0 bases and J 6 bases, leaving 6 bases between the germline ends. The CDR3 is CASSLEGRNEQFF. The DNA for the CDR3 is TGTGCCAGCAGCTTAGAAGGCCGCAATGAGCAGTTCTTC.

This clonotype is a singleton in its sample. The J gene is TRBJ1-5, the V gene TRBV7-9; D may be TRBD1 (5 bases). In germline, CDR1 is SEHNR, CDR2 FQNEAQ (reference sequence). CDR3 length equals 12 residues. Deletions cut 5 bases from V and 6 bases from J, with 8 bases between. The CDR3 bases are TGTGCCAGCAGCCGGGACGGTCAGCCCCAGCATTTT. This encodes CASSRDGQPQHF.

Worth noting for this clonotype: A much larger clonotype is one base distant, so this may be a read error. The rearrangement joins TRBV11-3 to TRBJ2-1, with 8 bases aligning to TRBD2. Trimming at V came to 0 bases and at J to 1 base, leaving 11 bases not matched to a gene. The V gene's germline CDR1 is SGHNT and CDR2 YENEEA. This CDR3 has 19 amino acids. The DNA of the CDR3 is TGTGCCAGCAGCTTAGAGGGACTAGTGGGGGGGAATTCCTACAATGAGCAGTTCTTC. Encoded protein: CASSLEGLVGGNSYNEQFF. Combining the CDR3 with reference TRBV11-3 and TRBJ2-1 gives the whole variable domain EAGVVQSPRYKIIEKKQPVAFWCNPISGHNTLYWYLQNLGQGPELLIRYENEEAVDDSQLPKDRFSAERLKGVDSTLKIQPAELGDSAVYLCASSLEGLVGGNSYNEQFFGPGTRLTVL.

Of note for this clonotype: One end of the junction varies from germline; a read error may be responsible. The CDR3 DNA sequence: TGCGCCAGCAGCTTGGAAGGGAACCCTAACTCACCCCTCCGCTTT. Protein: CASSLEGNPNSPLRF. The chain combines TRBV5-1 with TRBJ1-6, with D unresolved. CDR1 and CDR2 (germline): SGHRS, YFSETQ. The CDR3 runs 15 residues.

This clonotype was observed at least ten times. This rearrangement joins TRBV28 to TRBJ1-2, with D unresolved. The V end was cut by 7 bases, the J end by 7 bases, with 10 bases between. The CDR3 extends over 11 amino acids. Germline CDR1 and CDR2: MDHEN and SYDVKM. CDR3 sequence: CASNVDSGYTF. CDR3 coding DNA: TGTGCCAGCAACGTAGACTCTGGCTACACCTTC.

The gene calls are TRBV19 and TRBJ1-6; a weak D match, TRBD1 (6 bases). Germline V gives CDR1 LNHDA, CDR2 SQIVND (reference sequence). This CDR3 is built from 15 residues. The V end was cut by 3 bases, the J end by 4 bases, with 10 bases between. This CDR3 is CASSIRGTYNSPLHF. CDR3 DNA sequence: TGTGCCAGTAGTATTAGGGGGACTTATAATTCACCCCTCCACTTT.

Ten or more counts support this clonotype. The chain has TRBV6-1 and TRBJ1-2, with D possibly being TRBD1 (6 bases). This CDR3 has 14 residues. The ends were cut back, 5 bases at V and 0 bases at J, with 10 bases in the middle. From germline, CDR1 is MNHNS and CDR2 SASEGT. CDR3 nucleotides: TGTGCCAGCAGTAACAGGGCAACTAACTATGGCTACACCTTC. Its translation: CASSNRATNYGYTF.

The chain uses TRBV29-1 and TRBJ1-1; TRBD1 is a possible D gene (5 bases). This CDR3 region has 15 residues. Germline V gives CDR1 SQVTM, CDR2 ANQGSEA. V lost 0 bases and J 0 bases, leaving 11 bases between the germline ends. The CDR3 protein is CSVEETIRVNTEAFF. The CDR3 DNA sequence: TGCAGCGTTGAAGAAACCATCAGGGTGAACACTGAAGCTTTCTTT.

Of note for this clonotype: One junction end disagrees with the germline gene, perhaps due to a read error. The rearrangement uses TRBV20-1 and TRBJ1-6, with TRBD1 matching over 8 bases. Germline CDR1 DFQATT, CDR2 SNEGSKA (reference sequence). The CDR3 covers 14 residues. For the CDR3, the DNA is TGCAGTGCTAGATCTCAGGGGGCGAATTCCCCCCTCCAATTT. Amino acids: CSARSQGANSPLQF.

Concerning this clonotype itself: Mismatch with germline at one junction end may stem from a read error. The CDR3 sequence is CASSHSAGGRREDEQFF. CDR3 nucleotides: TGTGCCAGCAGTCACTCGGCGGGGGGCCGGAGAGAAGATGAGCAGTTCTTC. This chain links TRBV6-4 with TRBJ2-1, with TRBD2 matching over 8 bases. The germline V gene encodes CDR1 MRHNA and CDR2 SNTAGT. The CDR3 covers 17 residues.

This clonotype was seen many times. The chain has TRBV10-3 and TRBJ2-1; TRBD2 agrees at 12 bases. This CDR3 is built from 13 residues. Germline loops: CDR1 ENHRY, CDR2 SYGVKD. V lost 10 bases, J lost 3 bases, and 1 base stayed unmatched. DNA of the CDR3: TGTGCCAAGACTAGCGGGGGCTACAATGAGCAGTTCTTC. This encodes CAKTSGGYNEQFF.

This clonotype has a handful of counts. The chain uses TRBV5-6 and TRBJ1-2, with unresolved D. Per the germline V gene, CDR1 is SGHDT and CDR2 is YYEEEE. The CDR3 runs to 13 residues. The V and J ends lost 0 bases and 8 bases respectively, with 11 bases between them. CDR3 sequence reads: CASSLGVPGGYTF. The CDR3 bases are TGTGCCAGCAGCTTGGGGGTCCCGGGGGGCTACACCTTC. Full variable domain (missing parts from reference TRBV5-6 and TRBJ1-2): DAGVTQSPTHLIKTRGQQVTLRCSPKSGHDTVSWYQQALGQGPQFIFQYYEEEERQRGNFPDRFSGHQFPNYSSELNVNALLLGDSALYLCASSLGVPGGYTFGSGTRLTVV.

The chain links TRBV7-2 to TRBJ1-2; 9 bases match TRBD1. Unmatched junction bases numbered 2, after V lost 7 bases and J lost 5 bases. The CDR3 covers 12 residues. From germline, CDR1 is SGHTA and CDR2 FQGNSA. CDR3 in amino acids: CASTGTGYGYTF. The CDR3, as DNA: TGTGCCAGCACCGGGACAGGGTATGGCTACACCTTC.

Many counts were recorded for this clonotype. The rearrangement links TRBV30 to TRBJ1-4, with D tentatively TRBD1 (6 bases). The CDR3 extends over 16 amino acids. V shed 4 bases and J shed 6 bases, with 21 bases lying between them. Germline loops: CDR1 GTSNPN, CDR2 SVGIG (reference sequence). CDR3 coding DNA: TGTGCCTGGACTGCACCCCAGACAGGTGGAGATGAAAAACTGTTTTTT. Encoded protein: CAWTAPQTGGDEKLFF.

There are many counts of this clonotype. The V and J genes are TRBV7-8 and TRBJ2-1, with 7 bases that match TRBD1. Germline loops: CDR1 SGHVS, CDR2 FQNEAQ. V lost 3 bases and J lost 9; bases outside the gene matches: 8. The length of the CDR3 is 14 residues. CDR3 nucleotide sequence: TGTGCCAGCAGCTTTTTGGCAGGGGGTACTGAGCAGTTCTTC. Translating gives CASSFLAGGTEQFF.

Points on this clonotype: No conserved phenylalanine or tryptophan is present at the end of the CDR3, so a read error is the likely explanation. No DNA is shown, since the ends of the CDR3 on it are uncertain; the CDR3 is the one TCRdb lists. This chain links TRBV29-1 with TRBJ2-5; no DNA check was done on the table's D call, TRBD1. Per the germline V gene, CDR1 is SQVTM and CDR2 is ANQGSEA. The CDR3 is 14 residues long, counting both termini. CDR3 residues: CSVEGQGLTYTFGS.

V is TRBV6-4 and J is TRBJ2-1, with 7 bases lining up with TRBD1. Looked up from germline, CDR1 is MRHNA and CDR2 is SNTAGT. J lost 0 bases, V lost 5 bases, and 10 bases had no gene match. CDR3 length: 17 amino acids. The CDR3 region has the DNA TGTGCCAGCAGTCAGTCCACAGGGGAAAGCTCCTACAATGAGCAGTTCTTC. Encoded protein: CASSQSTGESSYNEQFF.

A note on this clonotype: This sequence may be a read error, since a much larger clone differs from it by one base. The rearrangement joins TRBV7-2 to TRBJ2-6, with D possibly being TRBD1 or TRBD2 (6 bases each). The CDR3 consists of 18 residues. Germline loops: CDR1 SGHTA, CDR2 FQGNSA. Here the CDR3 reads CASSLGGGPSSGAHVLTF. The CDR3 region has the DNA TGTGCCAGCAGCTTAGGTGGGGGGCCATCCTCTGGGGCCCACGTCCTGACTTTC.

V is TRBV7-3 and J is TRBJ2-4; 16 bases are shared with TRBD2. J gave up 2 bases and V 3 bases, and 10 bases lay outside the gene matches. From germline, CDR1 is SGHTA and CDR2 FQGTGA. CDR3 length equals 20 residues. The CDR3 spells CASSLSGTSGGAPPKNIQYF. CDR3 coding DNA: TGTGCCAGCAGCTTGTCCGGGACTAGCGGGGGGGCGCCTCCCAAAAACATTCAGTACTTC.

This clonotype was detected many times. CDR3 sequence: CSATFLGGPRYNEQFF. The CDR3 nucleotides are TGCAGTGCTACCTTCCTTGGGGGACCCCGCTACAATGAGCAGTTCTTC. This chain connects TRBV20-1 to TRBJ2-1; the D call may be TRBD1 or TRBD2 (5 bases each). The CDR3 length is 16 residues. V was trimmed by 4 bases and J by 3 bases, leaving 19 bases between them. Germline values: CDR1 DFQATT, CDR2 SNEGSKA (reference sequence).

This clonotype was detected ten times or more. The gene calls are TRBV2 and TRBJ2-5; no reliable D call. The germline V gene has CDR1 SNHLY and CDR2 FYNNEI. V lost 7 bases and J 5 bases, leaving 11 bases between the germline ends. The CDR3 is 12 residues long. The CDR3 coding sequence is TGTGCCAGCAATACGGTGCGGGAGACCCAGTACTTC. Translation: CASNTVRETQYF.

In the case of this clonotype: The junction departs from the called germline gene at one end, perhaps through a read error. The chain uses TRBV6-2 or TRBV6-3 and TRBJ2-3, with D unresolved. The CDR3 is 12 amino acids. The germline V gene has CDR1 MNHEY and CDR2 SVGEGT. The CDR3 DNA follows: TGTGTCAGCAGGAAGATCACAGATACGCAGTATTTC. This codes for CVSRKITDTQYF.

The table lists this clonotype with many counts. V gene TRBV24-1 combines with J gene TRBJ1-2, with D maybe TRBD1 (5 bases). V was trimmed by 2 bases and J by 4 bases, leaving 7 bases between them. The length of the CDR3 is 13 residues. CDR1 and CDR2 from the germline V gene are KGHDR and SFDVKD. CDR3 amino acids: CATSDSGTYGYTF. DNA for the CDR3: TGTGCCACCAGTGATTCGGGGACCTATGGCTACACCTTC.

V gene TRBV2 combines with J gene TRBJ2-2; the D gene is possibly TRBD2 (5 bases). Germline CDR1 reads SNHLY; CDR2 reads FYNNEI. Deletions cut 8 bases from V and 6 bases from J, with 13 bases between. The CDR3 totals 13 residues. In DNA, the CDR3 is TGTGCCAGCGCCGGGATTTTACCCGGGGAGCTGTTTTTT. As protein: CASAGILPGELFF.